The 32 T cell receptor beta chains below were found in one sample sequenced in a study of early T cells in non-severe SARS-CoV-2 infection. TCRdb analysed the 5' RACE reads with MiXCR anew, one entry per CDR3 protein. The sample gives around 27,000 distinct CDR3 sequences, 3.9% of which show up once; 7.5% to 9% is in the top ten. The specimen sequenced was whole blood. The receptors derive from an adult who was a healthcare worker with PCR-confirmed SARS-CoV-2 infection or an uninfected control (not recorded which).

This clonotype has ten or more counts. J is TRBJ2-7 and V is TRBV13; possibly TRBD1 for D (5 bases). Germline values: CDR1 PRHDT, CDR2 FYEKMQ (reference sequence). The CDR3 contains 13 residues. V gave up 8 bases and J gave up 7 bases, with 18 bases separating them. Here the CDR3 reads CASASTGMGEQYF. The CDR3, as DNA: TGTGCCAGCGCCTCCACAGGCATGGGGGAGCAGTACTTC.

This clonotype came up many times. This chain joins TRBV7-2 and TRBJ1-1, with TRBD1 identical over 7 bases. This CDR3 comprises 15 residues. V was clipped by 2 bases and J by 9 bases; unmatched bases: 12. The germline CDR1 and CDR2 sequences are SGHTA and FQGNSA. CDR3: CASSLRSGTADKAFF. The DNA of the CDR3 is TGTGCCAGCAGCTTACGATCCGGGACAGCAGATAAAGCTTTCTTT.

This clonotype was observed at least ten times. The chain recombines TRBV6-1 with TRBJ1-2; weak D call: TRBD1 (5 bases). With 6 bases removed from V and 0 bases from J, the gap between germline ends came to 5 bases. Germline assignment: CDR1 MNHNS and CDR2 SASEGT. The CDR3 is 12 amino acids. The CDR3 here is CASRGANYGYTF. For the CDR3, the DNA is TGTGCCAGCAGGGGGGCTAACTATGGCTACACCTTC.

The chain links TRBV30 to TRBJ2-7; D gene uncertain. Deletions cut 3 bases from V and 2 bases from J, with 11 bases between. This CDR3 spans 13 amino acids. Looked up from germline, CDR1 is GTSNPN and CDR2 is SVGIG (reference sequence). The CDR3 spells CAWRGRITYEQYF. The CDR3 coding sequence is TGTGCCTGGAGGGGCAGGATAACCTACGAGCAGTACTTC.

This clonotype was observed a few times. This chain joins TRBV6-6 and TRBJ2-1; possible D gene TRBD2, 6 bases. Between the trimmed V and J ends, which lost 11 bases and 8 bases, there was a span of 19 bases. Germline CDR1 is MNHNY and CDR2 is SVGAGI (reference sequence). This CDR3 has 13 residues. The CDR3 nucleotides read TGTGCCTGCGGGGCGCCCGTACGCGATGAGCAGTTCTTC. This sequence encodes CACGAPVRDEQFF.

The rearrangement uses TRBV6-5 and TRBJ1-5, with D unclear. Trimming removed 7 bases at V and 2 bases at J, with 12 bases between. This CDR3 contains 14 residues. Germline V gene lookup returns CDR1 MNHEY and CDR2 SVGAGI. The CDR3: CASTPNGGNQPQHF. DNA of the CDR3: TGTGCCAGCACTCCCAATGGGGGCAATCAGCCCCAGCATTTT.

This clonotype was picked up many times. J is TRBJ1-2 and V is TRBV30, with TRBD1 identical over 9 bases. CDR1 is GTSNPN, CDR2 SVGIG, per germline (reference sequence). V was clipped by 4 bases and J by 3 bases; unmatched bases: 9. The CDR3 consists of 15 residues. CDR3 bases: TGTGCCTGGACCGATACAGGGGGCGCAGACTATGGCTACACCTTC. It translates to CAWTDTGGADYGYTF.

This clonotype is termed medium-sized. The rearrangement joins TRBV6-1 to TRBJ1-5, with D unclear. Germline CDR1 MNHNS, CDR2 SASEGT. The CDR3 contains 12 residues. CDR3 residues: CGARTGNQPQHF. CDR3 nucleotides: TGTGGGGCGAGGACGGGGAATCAGCCCCAGCATTTT.

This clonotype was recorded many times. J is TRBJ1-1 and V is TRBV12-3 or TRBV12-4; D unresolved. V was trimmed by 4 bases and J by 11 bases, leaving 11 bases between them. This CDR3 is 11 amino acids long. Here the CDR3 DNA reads TGTGCCAGCAGTTCCGGACCGGGTGCTTTCTTT. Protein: CASSSGPGAFF.

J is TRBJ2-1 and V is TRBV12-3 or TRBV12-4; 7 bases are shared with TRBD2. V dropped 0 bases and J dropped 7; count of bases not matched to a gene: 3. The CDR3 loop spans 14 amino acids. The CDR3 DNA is TGTGCCAGCAGTTTAGCGGGGCGGGGGAATGAGCAGTTCTTC. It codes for CASSLAGRGNEQFF.

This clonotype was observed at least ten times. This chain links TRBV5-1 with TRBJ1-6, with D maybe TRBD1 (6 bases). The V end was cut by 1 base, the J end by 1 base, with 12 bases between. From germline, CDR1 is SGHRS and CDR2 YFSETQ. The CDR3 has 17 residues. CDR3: CASSLTGIKSYNSPLHF. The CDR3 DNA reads TGCGCCAGCAGCTTGACAGGGATCAAATCCTATAATTCACCCCTCCACTTT.

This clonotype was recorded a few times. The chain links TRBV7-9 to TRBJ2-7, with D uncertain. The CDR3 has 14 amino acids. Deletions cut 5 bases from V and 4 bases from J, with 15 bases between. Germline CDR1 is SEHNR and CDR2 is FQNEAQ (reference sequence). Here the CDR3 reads CASSRTEPQYEQYF. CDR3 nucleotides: TGTGCCAGCAGCCGAACAGAGCCACAGTACGAGCAGTACTTC.

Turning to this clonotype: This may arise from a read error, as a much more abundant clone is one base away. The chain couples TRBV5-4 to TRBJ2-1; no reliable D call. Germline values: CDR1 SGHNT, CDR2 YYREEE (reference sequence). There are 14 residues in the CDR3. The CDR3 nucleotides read TGTGCCAGCAGCACCCCCAGGCCCAACAATGAGCGGTTCTTC. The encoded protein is CASSTPRPNNERFF.

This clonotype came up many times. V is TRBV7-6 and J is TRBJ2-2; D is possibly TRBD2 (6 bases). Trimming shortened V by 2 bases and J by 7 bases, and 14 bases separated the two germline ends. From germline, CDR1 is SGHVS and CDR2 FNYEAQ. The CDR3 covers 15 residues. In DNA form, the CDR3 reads TGTGCCAGCAGCTTATTATCGGGGGTAGGCGGGGAGCTGTTTTTT. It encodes CASSLLSGVGGELFF. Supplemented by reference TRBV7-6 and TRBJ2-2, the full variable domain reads GAGVSQSPRYKVTKRGQDVALRCDPISGHVSLYWYRQALGQGPEFLTYFNYEAQQDKSGLPNDRFSAERPEGSISTLTIQRTEQRDSAMYRCASSLLSGVGGELFFGEGSRLTVL.

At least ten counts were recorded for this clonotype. The CDR3 DNA follows: TGTGCCTGGAGTGACGGACAGGGAAATCAGCCCCAGCATTTT. It specifies CAWSDGQGNQPQHF. V usage is TRBV30 and J usage is TRBJ1-5; 8 positions agree with TRBD1. Germline trimming cut 1 base from V and 4 bases from J; bases unmatched to any gene: 3. This CDR3 is built from 14 residues. Germline CDR1 reads GTSNPN; CDR2 reads SVGIG (reference sequence).

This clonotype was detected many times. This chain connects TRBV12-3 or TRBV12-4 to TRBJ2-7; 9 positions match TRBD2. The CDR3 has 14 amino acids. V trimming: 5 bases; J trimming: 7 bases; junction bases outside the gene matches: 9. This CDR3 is CASSTREGLREQYF. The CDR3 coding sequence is TGTGCCAGCAGTACGCGGGAGGGACTACGGGAGCAGTACTTC.

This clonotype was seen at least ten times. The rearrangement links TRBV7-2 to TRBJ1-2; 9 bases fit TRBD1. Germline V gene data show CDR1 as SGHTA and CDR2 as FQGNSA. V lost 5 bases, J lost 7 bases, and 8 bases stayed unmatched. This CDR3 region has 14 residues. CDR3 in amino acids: CASSRDRGSSGYTF. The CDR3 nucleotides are TGTGCCAGCAGCCGAGACAGGGGGAGCAGTGGCTACACCTTC.

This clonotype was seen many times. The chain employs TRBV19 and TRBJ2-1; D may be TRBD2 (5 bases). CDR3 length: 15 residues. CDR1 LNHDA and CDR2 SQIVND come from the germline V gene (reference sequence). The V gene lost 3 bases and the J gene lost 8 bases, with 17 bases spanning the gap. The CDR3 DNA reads TGTGCCAGTAGTATGGGTGGCGGGTATGTGGATGAGCAGTTCTTC. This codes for CASSMGGGYVDEQFF.

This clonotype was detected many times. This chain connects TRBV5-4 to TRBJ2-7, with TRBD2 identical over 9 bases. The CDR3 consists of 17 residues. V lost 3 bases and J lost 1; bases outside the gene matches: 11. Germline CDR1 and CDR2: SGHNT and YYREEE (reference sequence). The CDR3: CASSSSAAAGGSYEQYF. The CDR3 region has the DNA TGTGCCAGCAGCTCTTCCGCGGCGGCGGGGGGGTCCTACGAGCAGTACTTC.

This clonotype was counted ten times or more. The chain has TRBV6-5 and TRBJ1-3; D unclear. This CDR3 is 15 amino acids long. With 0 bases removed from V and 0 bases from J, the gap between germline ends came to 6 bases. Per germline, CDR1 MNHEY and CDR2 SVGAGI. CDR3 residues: CASSYSYSSGNTIYF. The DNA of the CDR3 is TGTGCCAGCAGTTACTCGTACAGCTCTGGAAACACCATATATTTT.

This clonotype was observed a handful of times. The CDR3 DNA reads as TGCAGCGTCATCTCGGCTAGCGGGGGTAATGAGCAGTTCTTC. Protein product: CSVISASGGNEQFF. The chain combines TRBV29-1 with TRBJ2-1; 10 positions match TRBD2. Germline loops: CDR1 SQVTM, CDR2 ANQGSEA. J gave up 7 bases and V 6 bases, and 9 bases lay outside the gene matches. The CDR3 totals 14 residues.

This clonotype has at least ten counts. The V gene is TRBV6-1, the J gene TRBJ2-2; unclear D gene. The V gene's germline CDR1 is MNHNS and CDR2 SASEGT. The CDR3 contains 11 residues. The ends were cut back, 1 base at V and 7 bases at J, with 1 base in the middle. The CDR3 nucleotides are TGTGCCAGCAGTGAAGTCGGGGAGCTGTTTTTT. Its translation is CASSEVGELFF.

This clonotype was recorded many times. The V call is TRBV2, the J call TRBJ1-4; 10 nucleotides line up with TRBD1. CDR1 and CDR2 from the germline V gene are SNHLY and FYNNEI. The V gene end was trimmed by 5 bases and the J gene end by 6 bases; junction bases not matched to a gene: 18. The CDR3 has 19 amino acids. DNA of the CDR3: TGTGCCAGCAGTCCAACCGGGACAGGGGTCAATGTGATGGATGAAAAACTGTTTTTT. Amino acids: CASSPTGTGVNVMDEKLFF.

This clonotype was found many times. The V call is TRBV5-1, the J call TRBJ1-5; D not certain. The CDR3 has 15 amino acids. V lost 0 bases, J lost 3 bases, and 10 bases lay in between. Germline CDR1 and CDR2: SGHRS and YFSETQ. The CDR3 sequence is CASSLAGANNQPQHF. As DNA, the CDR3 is TGCGCCAGCAGCTTGGCCGGAGCCAACAATCAGCCCCAGCATTTT.

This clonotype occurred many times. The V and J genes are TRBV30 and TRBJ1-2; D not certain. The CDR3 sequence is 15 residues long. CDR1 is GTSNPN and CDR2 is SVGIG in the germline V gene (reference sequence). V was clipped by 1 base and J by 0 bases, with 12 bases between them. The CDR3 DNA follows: TGTGCCTGGAGTGAAGGCATTTCAGCTAACTATGGCTACACCTTC. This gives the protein CAWSEGISANYGYTF.

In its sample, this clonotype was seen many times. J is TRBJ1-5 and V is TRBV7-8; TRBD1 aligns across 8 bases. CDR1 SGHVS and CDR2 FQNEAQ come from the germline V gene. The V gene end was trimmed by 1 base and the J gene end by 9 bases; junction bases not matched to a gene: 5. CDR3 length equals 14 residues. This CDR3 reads CASSLDRGITPQHF. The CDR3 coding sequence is TGTGCCAGCAGCTTAGACAGGGGGATCACGCCCCAGCATTTT.

CDR3 coding DNA: TGTGCCAGCAGCGTCGCCAATGAGCAGTTCTTC. The encoded protein is CASSVANEQFF. The V call is TRBV2, the J call TRBJ2-1; D is unresolved. From germline, CDR1 is SNHLY and CDR2 FYNNEI. The CDR3 is 11 residues long. V gave up 6 bases and J gave up 6 bases, with 6 bases separating them.

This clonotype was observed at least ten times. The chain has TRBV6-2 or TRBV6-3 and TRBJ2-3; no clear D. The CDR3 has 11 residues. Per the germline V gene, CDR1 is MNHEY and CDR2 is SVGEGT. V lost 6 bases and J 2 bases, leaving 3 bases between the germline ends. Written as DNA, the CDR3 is TGTGCCAGCAGCACCACAGATACGCAGTATTTT. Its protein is CASSTTDTQYF.

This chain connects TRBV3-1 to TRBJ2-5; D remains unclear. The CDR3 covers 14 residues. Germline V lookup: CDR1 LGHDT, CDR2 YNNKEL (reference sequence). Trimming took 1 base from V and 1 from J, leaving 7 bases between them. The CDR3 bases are TGTGCCAGCAGCCAAGGGCTTACCCAAGAGACCCAGTACTTC. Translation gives CASSQGLTQETQYF.

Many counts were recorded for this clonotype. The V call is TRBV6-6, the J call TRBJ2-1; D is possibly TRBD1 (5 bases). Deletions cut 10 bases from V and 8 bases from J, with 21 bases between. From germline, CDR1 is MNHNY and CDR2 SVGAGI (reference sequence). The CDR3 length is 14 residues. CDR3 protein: CAIKPTHQGDEQFF. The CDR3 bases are TGTGCCATCAAACCAACGCACCAAGGGGATGAGCAGTTCTTC.

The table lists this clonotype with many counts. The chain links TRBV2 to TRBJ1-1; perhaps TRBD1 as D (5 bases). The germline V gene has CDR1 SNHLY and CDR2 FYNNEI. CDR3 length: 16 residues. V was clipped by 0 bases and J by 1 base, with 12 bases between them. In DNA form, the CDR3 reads TGTGCCAGCAGTGAAGCCTCTCCAGGGTCGAACACTGAAGCTTTCTTT. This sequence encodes CASSEASPGSNTEAFF.

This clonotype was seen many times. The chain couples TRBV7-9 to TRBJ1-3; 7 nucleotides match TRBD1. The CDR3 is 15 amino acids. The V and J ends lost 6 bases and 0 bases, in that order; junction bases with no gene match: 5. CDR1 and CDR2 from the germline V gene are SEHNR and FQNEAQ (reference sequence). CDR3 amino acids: CASRSGDSSGNTIYF. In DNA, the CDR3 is TGTGCCAGCAGAAGCGGGGACAGCTCTGGAAACACCATATATTTT.